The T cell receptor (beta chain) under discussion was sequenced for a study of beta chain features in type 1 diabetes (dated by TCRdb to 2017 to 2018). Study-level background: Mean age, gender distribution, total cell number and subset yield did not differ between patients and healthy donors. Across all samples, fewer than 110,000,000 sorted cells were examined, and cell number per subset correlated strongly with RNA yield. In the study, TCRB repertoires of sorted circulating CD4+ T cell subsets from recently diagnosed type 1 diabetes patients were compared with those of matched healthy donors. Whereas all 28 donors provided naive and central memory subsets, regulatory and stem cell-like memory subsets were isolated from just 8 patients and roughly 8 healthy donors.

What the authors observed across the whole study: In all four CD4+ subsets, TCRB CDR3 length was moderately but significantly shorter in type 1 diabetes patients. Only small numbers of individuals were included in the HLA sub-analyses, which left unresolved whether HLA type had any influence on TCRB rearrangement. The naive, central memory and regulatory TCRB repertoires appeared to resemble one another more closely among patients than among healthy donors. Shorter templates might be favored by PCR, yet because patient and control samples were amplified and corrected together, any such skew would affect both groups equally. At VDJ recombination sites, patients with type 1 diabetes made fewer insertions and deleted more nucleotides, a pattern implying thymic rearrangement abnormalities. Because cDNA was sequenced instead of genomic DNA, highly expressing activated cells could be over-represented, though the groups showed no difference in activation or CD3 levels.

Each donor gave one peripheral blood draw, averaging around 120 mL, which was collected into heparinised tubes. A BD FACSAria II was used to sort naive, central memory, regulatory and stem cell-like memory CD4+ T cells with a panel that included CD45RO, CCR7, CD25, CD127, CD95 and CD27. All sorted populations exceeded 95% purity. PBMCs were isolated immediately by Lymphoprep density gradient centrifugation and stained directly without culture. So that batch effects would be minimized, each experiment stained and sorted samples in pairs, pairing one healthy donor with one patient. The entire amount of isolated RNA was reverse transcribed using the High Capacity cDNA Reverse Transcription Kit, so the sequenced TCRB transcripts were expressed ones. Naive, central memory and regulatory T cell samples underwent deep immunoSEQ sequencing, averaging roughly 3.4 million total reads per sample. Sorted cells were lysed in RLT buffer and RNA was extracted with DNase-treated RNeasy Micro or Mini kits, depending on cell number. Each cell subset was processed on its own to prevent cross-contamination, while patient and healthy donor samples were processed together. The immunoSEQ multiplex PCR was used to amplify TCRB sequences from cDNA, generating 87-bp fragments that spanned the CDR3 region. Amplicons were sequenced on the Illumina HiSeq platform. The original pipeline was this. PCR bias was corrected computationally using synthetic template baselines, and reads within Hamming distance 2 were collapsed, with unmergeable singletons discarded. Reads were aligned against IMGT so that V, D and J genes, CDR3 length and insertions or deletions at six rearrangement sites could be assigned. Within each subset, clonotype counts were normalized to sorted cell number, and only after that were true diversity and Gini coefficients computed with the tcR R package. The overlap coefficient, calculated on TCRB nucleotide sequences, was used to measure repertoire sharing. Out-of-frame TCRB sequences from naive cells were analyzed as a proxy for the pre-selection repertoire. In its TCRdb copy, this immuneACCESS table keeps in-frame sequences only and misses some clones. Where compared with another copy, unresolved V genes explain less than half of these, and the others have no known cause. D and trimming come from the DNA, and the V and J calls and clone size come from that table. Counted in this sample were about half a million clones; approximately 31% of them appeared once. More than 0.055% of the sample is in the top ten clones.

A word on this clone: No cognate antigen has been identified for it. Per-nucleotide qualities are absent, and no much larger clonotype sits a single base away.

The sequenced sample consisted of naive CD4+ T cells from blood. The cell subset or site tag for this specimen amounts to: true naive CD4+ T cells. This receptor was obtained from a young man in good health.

The CDR3: CASSPGRTGYNEQFF. The DNA reads TGTGCCAGCAGCCCCGGACGGACTGGATACAATGAGCAGTTCTTC. Rearrangement joined TRBV7-7 to TRBJ2-1; matching of 5 bases hints at TRBD2 as the D gene. The junction carries 15 bases between V and J, which are trimmed by 5 bases and 4 bases respectively. The germline V gene (reference sequence) gives CDR1 as SSHAT and CDR2 as FNYEAQ. CDR3 length: 15 amino acids, cysteine to phenylalanine. The kept DNA is CDR3 alone, 45 bases in frame from the first base.